Each of the 9 T cell receptor beta chains below was sequenced from the same sample in a study of T cell responses to AZD1222 COVID-19 vaccine. Sequencing used immunoSEQ multiplex PCR; TCRdb keeps in-frame clones, though not all of them. The data hold some 120,000 clones, with 80% to 95% observed a single time. The sample in question was peripheral blood, obtained 28 days after the second dose of the MenACWY control vaccine. The source of these receptors is an adult who received the MenACWY meningococcal vaccine as a control.

The chain recombines TRBV7-9 with TRBJ1-1; a weak D match, TRBD1 (5 bases). Germline V gene sequence: CDR1 SEHNR, CDR2 FQNEAQ (reference sequence). V gave up 3 bases and J gave up 3 bases, with 14 bases separating them. The CDR3 extends over 15 amino acids. Here the CDR3 DNA reads TGTGCCAGCAGCTTCCAGGGCCCTCGGGACACTGAAGCTTTCTTT. Residues: CASSFQGPRDTEAFF.

This chain uses TRBV7-7 with TRBJ2-1; D is ambiguous. Germline values: CDR1 SSHAT, CDR2 FNYEAQ (reference sequence). V was shortened by 1 base and J by 6 bases, with 7 bases between the two germline ends. The CDR3 contains 13 residues. The CDR3 bases are TGTGCCAGCAGCTTAGACCCGGGCAATGAGCAGTTCTTC. Translation gives CASSLDPGNEQFF.

The rearrangement uses TRBV2 and TRBJ1-5, with TRBD1 identical over 7 bases. Germline V gene sequence: CDR1 SNHLY, CDR2 FYNNEI. There are 14 residues in the CDR3. Unmatched junction bases numbered 9, after V lost 8 bases and J lost 5 bases. This chain's CDR3 is CASQLRQGYQPQHF. CDR3 sequence (DNA): TGTGCCAGCCAACTTCGACAGGGTTATCAGCCCCAGCATTTT.

The V gene is TRBV28, the J gene TRBJ2-7; D might be TRBD2 (7 bases). From germline, CDR1 is MDHEN and CDR2 SYDVKM. There are 13 residues in the CDR3. Trimming left V 7 bases short and J 3 bases short, with 13 bases between. The CDR3, as DNA: TGTGCCAGCAATATAAGGGGGGGCTACGAGCAGTACTTC. Translating gives CASNIRGGYEQYF.

The V and J genes are TRBV28 and TRBJ1-2; no clear D. The V end was cut by 6 bases, the J end by 5 bases, with 10 bases between. This CDR3 has 12 residues. Germline V gene sequence: CDR1 MDHEN, CDR2 SYDVKM. In DNA, the CDR3 is TGTGCCAGCAGGTCTGAGGGTTATGGCTACACCTTC. This codes for CASRSEGYGYTF.

This clone was seen many times. This rearrangement joins TRBV12-5 to TRBJ2-3, with unresolved D. The CDR3 length is 14 residues. Germline V gene sequence: CDR1 LGHNT, CDR2 FRNRAP. V dropped 0 bases and J dropped 1 base, with 5 bases sitting between them. The CDR3 protein is CASGLVPGTDTQYF. CDR3 DNA sequence: TGTGCTAGTGGTTTGGTCCCGGGCACAGATACGCAGTATTTT.

This chain links TRBV5-4 with TRBJ2-7, with 8 bases aligning to TRBD2. Looked up from germline, CDR1 is SGHNT and CDR2 is YYREEE (reference sequence). The CDR3 length is 14 residues. V was clipped by 0 bases and J by 6 bases; unmatched bases: 5. CDR3: CASSLAGGAVEQYF. The CDR3 nucleotides read TGTGCCAGCAGCTTGGCGGGGGGGGCGGTCGAGCAGTACTTC.

This clone was seen more than once but under ten times. J is TRBJ2-5 and V is TRBV2; D is perhaps TRBD2 (5 bases). Trimming removed 3 bases at V and 5 bases at J, with 16 bases between. The CDR3 consists of 15 residues. The germline V gene has CDR1 SNHLY and CDR2 FYNNEI. CDR3 protein: CASSERERVGETQYF. DNA of the CDR3: TGTGCCAGCAGTGAGAGGGAGAGGGTCGGGGAGACCCAGTACTTC.

The V gene is TRBV12-3 or TRBV12-4, the J gene TRBJ2-2, with TRBD2 matching 11 bases. The CDR3 covers 13 residues. The CDR3 loop reads CASSGGLTGELFF. In DNA form, the CDR3 reads TGTGCGTCTAGCGGGGGGCTTACCGGGGAGCTGTTTTTT.